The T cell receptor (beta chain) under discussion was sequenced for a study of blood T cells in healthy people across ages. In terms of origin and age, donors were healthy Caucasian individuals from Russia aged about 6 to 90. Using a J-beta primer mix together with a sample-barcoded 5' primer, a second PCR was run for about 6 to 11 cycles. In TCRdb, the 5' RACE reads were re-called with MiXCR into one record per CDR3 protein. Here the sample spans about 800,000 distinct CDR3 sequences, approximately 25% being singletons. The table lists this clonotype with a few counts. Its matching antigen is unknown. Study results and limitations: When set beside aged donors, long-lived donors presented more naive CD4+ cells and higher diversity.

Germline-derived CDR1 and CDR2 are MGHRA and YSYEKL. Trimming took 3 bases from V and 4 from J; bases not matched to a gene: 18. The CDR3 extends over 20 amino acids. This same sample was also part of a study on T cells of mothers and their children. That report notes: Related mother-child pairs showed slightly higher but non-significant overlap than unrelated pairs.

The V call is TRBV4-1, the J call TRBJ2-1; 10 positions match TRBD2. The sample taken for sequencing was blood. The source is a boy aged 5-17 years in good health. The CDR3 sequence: CASSHGTGLASHGRYNEQFF. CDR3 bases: TGCGCCAGCAGCCATGGAACGGGACTAGCGTCCCACGGTCGGTACAATGAGCAGTTCTTC.